The present entry profiles one TCR beta chain with its context. The germline CDR1 and CDR2 sequences are SGDLS and YYNGEE. This CDR3 is 18 amino acids long. The J segment lost 1 base and the V segment lost 3 bases, leaving 12 bases of the junction unmatched. This sample was taken from a study of blood T cell repertoires in COVID-19. Sequencing used immunoSEQ multiplex PCR; TCRdb keeps in-frame clones, though not all of them. The repertoire holds around 200,000 clones, with approximately 92% as singletons. Source material: PBMCs or T cells enriched from blood (not recorded which). V is TRBV9 and J is TRBJ1-2; 10 bases fit TRBD1. The receptor's source is a woman aged 40 to 55 with acute COVID-19. CDR3 sequence reads: CASSGTWTGGAFNYGYTF. The CDR3 nucleotides are TGTGCCAGCAGCGGCACCTGGACAGGGGGAGCCTTTAACTATGGCTACACCTTC.